The T cell receptor (beta chain) under discussion was sequenced for a study of T cell responses to AZD1222 COVID-19 vaccine. Study outcomes and limitations: Recipients of AZD1222 seropositive at baseline numbered only 6 or 7.

Clones were read by immunoSEQ multiplex PCR, and TCRdb kept only the in-frame ones, dropping some. Among about 78,000 clones listed, 87% were seen once. A remark on this clone: Its matching antigen is unknown.

Germline V gene sequence: CDR1 SGHNT, CDR2 YENEEA. This CDR3 has 14 residues. Trimming took 3 bases from V and 1 from J; bases not matched to a gene: 0. Sequencing used peripheral blood, obtained on day 0 of AZD1222 vaccination. The TCR was taken from an adult in good health. V gene TRBV11-3 combines with J gene TRBJ2-5; 9 bases agree with TRBD2. The CDR3 protein is CASSLREGQETQYF. The CDR3 DNA reads as TGTGCCAGCAGCTTGCGGGAGGGCCAAGAGACCCAGTACTTC.